This TCR beta chain was sequenced for a study of shared clonotypes between healthy human individuals. General study findings and limits: Relative to memory subsets, naive subsets generally showed larger estimated richness.

In the original analysis: Filtering was not the same, since immunoSEQ gave junction-only sequences without quality scores. Clones were read by immunoSEQ multiplex PCR, and TCRdb kept only the in-frame ones, dropping some. The V and J calls and clone size are taken from that table; D and trimming were inferred from the DNA. This table has over 75,000 clones, roughly three quarters appearing once. Points on this clone: What it binds is unknown.

Trimming removed 0 bases at V and 2 bases at J, with 14 bases between. The CDR3 contains 17 residues. Per the germline V gene, CDR1 is MGHRA and CDR2 is YSYEKL. Sequences were obtained from memory CD8+ T cells sorted from blood. Indicated subset: CD45RO+ cells pooled with CCR7-negative TemRA cells. The rearrangement links TRBV4-1 to TRBJ1-5; D gene unclear. This clonotype was sampled from a man aged 25-45 years in good health. The CDR3 reads CASSQEWPGGGNQPQHF. The CDR3 region has the DNA TGCGCCAGCAGCCAAGAGTGGCCGGGCGGTGGCAATCAGCCCCAGCATTTT.